This is a list of T cell receptor beta chains from one sample in a study of T-cell reconstitution after alpha-beta-depleted transplantation in children. One entry per CDR3 protein results from TCRdb running MiXCR on the PCR reads. The table has under 750,000 distinct CDR3 sequences, around 23% seen once. The sample was PBMCs, mostly from graft donor cells, taken 360 days after TCRalphabeta/CD19-depleted stem cell transplant. These receptor sequences come from a boy under two years old who had a stem cell transplant for acute myeloid leukemia, so the T cells may come from the graft donor. CDR3s include the opening cysteine and the closing phenylalanine or tryptophan. D genes are given only for firm matches. Size tells how often a clone was seen (once, few, many) or the class of an expanded clone, and some rows leave it out.

>-|TRBV7-9|-|TRBJ2-1
CASSFDPGSYNEQFF
TGTGCCAGCAGCTTCGACCCAGGCTCCTACAATGAGCAGTTCTTC
>-|TRBV28|-|TRBJ1-1
CASSPPGGGEAFF
TGTGCCAGCAGTCCCCCGGGGGGAGGTGAAGCTTTCTTT
>-|TRBV15|TRBD1|TRBJ1-2
CATSREGLGGSYGYTF
TGTGCCACCAGCAGAGAGGGCTTAGGGGGCTCCTATGGCTACACCTTC
>-|TRBV5-5|TRBD1|TRBJ1-1
CASSFTGGLNTEAFF
TGTGCCAGCAGCTTCACAGGGGGACTGAACACTGAAGCTTTCTTT
>many|TRBV12-3/TRBV12-4|TRBD2|TRBJ2-1
CASSLRGGHYEQFF
TGTGCCAGCAGTTTGCGGGGGGGCCACTATGAGCAGTTCTTC
>many|TRBV12-3/TRBV12-4|TRBD2|TRBJ2-1
CASSVEPGRGGSYNEQFF
TGTGCCAGCAGTGTCGAACCCGGGCGGGGGGGATCCTACAATGAGCAGTTCTTC
>few|TRBV30|-|TRBJ2-1
CAWSEGGSYNEQFF
TGTGCCTGGAGTGAGGGGGGTTCCTACAATGAGCAGTTCTTC
>-|TRBV6-5|-|TRBJ2-3
CASSYRDWWTDTQYF
TGTGCCAGCAGTTACCGGGATTGGTGGACAGATACGCAGTATTTT
>few|TRBV4-3|-|TRBJ2-2
CASSQATGSGELFF
TGCGCCAGCAGCCAGGCAACAGGGTCCGGGGAGCTGTTTTTT
>many|TRBV20-1|TRBD1|TRBJ2-7
CSARPLQGVHEQYF
TGCAGTGCTAGACCCTTACAGGGGGTCCACGAGCAGTACTTC
>once|TRBV21-1|-|TRBJ1-5
CASMWSFYSNQPQHF
TGTGCCAGCATGTGGAGCTTTTATAGCAATCAGCCCCAGCATTTT
>-|TRBV28|-|TRBJ1-5
CASSYVAFQPQHF
TGTGCCAGCAGTTATGTGGCTTTTCAGCCCCAGCATTTT
>many|TRBV6-5|-|TRBJ1-2
CASSTGTDNYGYTF
TGTGCCAGCAGTACCGGGACGGACAACTATGGCTACACCTTC
>-|TRBV14|-|TRBJ2-2
CASSQDLLDPGELFFF
-
>many|TRBV12-3/TRBV12-4|-|TRBJ2-5
CASSLAAGTQETQYF
TGTGCCAGCAGTTTAGCGGCGGGGACCCAAGAGACCCAGTACTTC
>-|TRBV7-2|-|TRBJ2-7
CASTPGQPYEQYF
TGTGCCAGCACCCCAGGGCAGCCCTACGAGCAGTACTTC
>-|TRBV20-1|-|TRBJ2-3
CSARDEATDTQYF
TGCAGTGCTAGAGATGAGGCCACAGATACGCAGTATTTT
>few|TRBV6-1|-|TRBJ1-5
CASRSGGGAYSNQPQHF
TGTGCCAGCAGGTCTGGCGGGGGAGCTTATAGCAATCAGCCCCAGCATTTT
>many|TRBV6-2/TRBV6-3|-|TRBJ2-1
CASTFNNEQFF
TGTGCCAGCACCTTTAACAATGAGCAGTTCTTC
>-|TRBV15|TRBD2|TRBJ2-1
CATRESSGLDQFF
TGTGCCACCAGAGAGAGTTCTGGACTAGATCAGTTCTTC
>few|TRBV30|TRBD1|TRBJ2-3
CAWDRDPDTQYF
TGTGCCTGGGACAGGGACCCAGATACGCAGTATTTT
>many|TRBV20-1|-|TRBJ2-5
CSATTGAQETQYF
TGCAGTGCGACCACAGGAGCGCAAGAGACCCAGTACTTC
>few|TRBV20-1|-|TRBJ1-5
CSASGAGRGRVHF
TGCAGTGCTAGTGGGGCAGGGCGTGGGCGGGTGCATTTT
>-|TRBV6-5|-|TRBJ1-1
CASSSDSGAFF
TGTGCCAGCAGTTCAGACAGTGGGGCTTTCTTT
>many|TRBV6-5|-|TRBJ1-2
CASSYSWDGYGYTF
TGTGCCAGCAGTTACTCATGGGATGGTTATGGCTACACCTTC
>-|TRBV11-3|-|TRBJ2-7
CASSLVTGRYYEQYF
TGTGCCAGCAGCTTAGTTACGGGCAGATACTACGAGCAGTACTTC
>-|TRBV2|-|TRBJ2-3
CASRQITDTQYF
TGTGCCAGCAGGCAGATCACAGATACGCAGTATTTT
>many|TRBV7-9|-|TRBJ2-7
CASNPSSSGEQYF
TGTGCCAGCAACCCCTCATCGTCCGGCGAGCAGTACTTC